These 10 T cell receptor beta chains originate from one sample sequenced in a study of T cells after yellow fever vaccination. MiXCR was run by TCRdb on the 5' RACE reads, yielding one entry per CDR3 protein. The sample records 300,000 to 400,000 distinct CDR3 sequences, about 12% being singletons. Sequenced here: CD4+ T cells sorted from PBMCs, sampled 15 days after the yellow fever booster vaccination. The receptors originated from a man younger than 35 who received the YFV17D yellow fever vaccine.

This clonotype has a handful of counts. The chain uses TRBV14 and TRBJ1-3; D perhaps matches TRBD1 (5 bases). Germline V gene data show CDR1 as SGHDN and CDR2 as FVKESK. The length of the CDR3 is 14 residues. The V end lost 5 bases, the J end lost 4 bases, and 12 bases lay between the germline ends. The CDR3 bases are TGTGCCAGCAGCGGGGGTGCCCTCGGAAACACCATATATTTT. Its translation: CASSGGALGNTIYF.

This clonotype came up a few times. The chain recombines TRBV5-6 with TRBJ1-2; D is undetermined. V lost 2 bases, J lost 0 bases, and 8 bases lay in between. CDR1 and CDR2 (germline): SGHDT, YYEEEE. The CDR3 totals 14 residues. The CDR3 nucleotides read TGTGCCAGCAGCTTAGTAACAGCTAACTATGGCTACACCTTC. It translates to CASSLVTANYGYTF.

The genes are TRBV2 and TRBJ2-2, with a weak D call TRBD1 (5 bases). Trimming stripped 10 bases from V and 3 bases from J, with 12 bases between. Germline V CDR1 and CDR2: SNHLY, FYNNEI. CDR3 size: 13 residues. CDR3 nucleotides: TGTGCCAACCTAGACAGTGACACCGGGGAGCTGTTTTTT. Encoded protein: CANLDSDTGELFF.

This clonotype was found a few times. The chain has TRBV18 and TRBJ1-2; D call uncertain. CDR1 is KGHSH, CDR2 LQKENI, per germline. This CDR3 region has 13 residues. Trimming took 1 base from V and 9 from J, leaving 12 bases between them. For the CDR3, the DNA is TGTGCCAGCTCACCACTCAGGACCCCTCGCTACACCTTC. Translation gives CASSPLRTPRYTF.

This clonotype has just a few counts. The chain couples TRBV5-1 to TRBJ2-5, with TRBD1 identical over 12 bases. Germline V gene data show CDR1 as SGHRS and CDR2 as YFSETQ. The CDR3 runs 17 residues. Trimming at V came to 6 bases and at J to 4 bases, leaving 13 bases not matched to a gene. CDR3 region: CASNENRDRGLLETQYF. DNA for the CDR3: TGCGCCAGCAACGAAAATCGGGACAGGGGGCTTTTAGAGACCCAGTACTTC.

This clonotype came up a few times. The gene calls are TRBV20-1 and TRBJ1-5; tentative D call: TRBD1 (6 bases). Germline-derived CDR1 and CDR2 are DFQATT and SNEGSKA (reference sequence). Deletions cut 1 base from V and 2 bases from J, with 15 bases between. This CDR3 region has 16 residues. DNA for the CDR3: TGCAGTGCTAGAGCTCACCCCGAGGGGGGCAATCAGCCCCAGCATTTT. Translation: CSARAHPEGGNQPQHF.

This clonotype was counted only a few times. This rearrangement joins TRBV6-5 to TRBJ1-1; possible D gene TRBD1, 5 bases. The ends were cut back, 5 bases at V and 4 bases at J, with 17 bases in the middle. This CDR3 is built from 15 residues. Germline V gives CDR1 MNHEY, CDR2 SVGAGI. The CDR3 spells CASSNPGTAGTEAFF. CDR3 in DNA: TGTGCCAGCAGTAACCCCGGGACGGCTGGCACTGAAGCTTTCTTT.

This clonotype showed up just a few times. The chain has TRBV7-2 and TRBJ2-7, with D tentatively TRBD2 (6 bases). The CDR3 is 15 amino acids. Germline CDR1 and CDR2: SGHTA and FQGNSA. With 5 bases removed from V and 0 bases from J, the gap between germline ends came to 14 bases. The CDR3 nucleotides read TGTGCCAGCAGCCCGGGACTTTCCCTCTCCTACGAGCAGTACTTC. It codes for CASSPGLSLSYEQYF.

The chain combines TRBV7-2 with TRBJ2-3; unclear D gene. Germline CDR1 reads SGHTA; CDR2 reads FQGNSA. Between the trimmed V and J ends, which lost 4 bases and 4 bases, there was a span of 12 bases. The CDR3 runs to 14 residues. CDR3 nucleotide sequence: TGTGCCAGCAGCTCCCAACCATCTCCAGATACGCAGTATTTT. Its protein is CASSSQPSPDTQYF.

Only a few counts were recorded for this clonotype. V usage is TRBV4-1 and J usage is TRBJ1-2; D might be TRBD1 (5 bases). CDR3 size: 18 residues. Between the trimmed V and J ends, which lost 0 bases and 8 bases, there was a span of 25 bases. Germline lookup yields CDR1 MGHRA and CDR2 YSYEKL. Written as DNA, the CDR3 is TGCGCCAGCAGCCAAGAGAGTCCCGGGACCACCACGGCGGGGGGCTACACCTTC. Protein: CASSQESPGTTTAGGYTF.